The 17 T cell receptor beta chains below were found in one sample sequenced in a study of T cell repertoires in cytomegalovirus infection. From the reads, TCRdb called clonotypes with MiXCR, one entry per CDR3 protein. This table has more than 150,000 distinct CDR3 sequences, roughly 28% appearing once. Sequences were obtained from PBMCs. The receptors stem from a human donor in good health (CMV status not recorded). Some clones in this sample may be carry-over from other donors' samples.

The chain is built from TRBV5-1 and TRBJ1-1; D remains unclear. Germline V gene lookup returns CDR1 SGHRS and CDR2 YFSETQ. The CDR3 is 13 amino acids. V dropped 2 bases and J dropped 4 bases, with 9 bases sitting between them. This CDR3 reads CASSFVSVTEAFF. DNA of the CDR3: TGCGCCAGCAGCTTCGTTAGTGTCACTGAAGCTTTCTTT.

This clonotype appeared many times. V usage is TRBV7-2 and J usage is TRBJ2-5; D ambiguous. CDR3 length: 16 residues. The germline V gene has CDR1 SGHTA and CDR2 FQGNSA. V lost 6 bases, J lost 0 bases, and 17 bases lay in between. The CDR3 is CASSIQSGGDQETQYF. The CDR3 bases are TGTGCCAGCAGTATACAGTCCGGTGGGGACCAAGAGACCCAGTACTTC.

A single count supports this clonotype. This CDR3 reads CASSPGTSGGIYEQFF. The CDR3 coding sequence is TGTGCCAGCAGCCCCGGGACTAGCGGGGGGATCTATGAGCAGTTCTTC. V usage is TRBV11-3 and J usage is TRBJ2-1, with 15 bases identical to TRBD2. Germline CDR1 reads SGHNT; CDR2 reads YENEEA. The CDR3 totals 16 residues. After removal of 5 bases from V and 8 bases from J, the junction contained 7 bases not matched to a gene.

This clonotype was observed a handful of times. The V call is TRBV15, the J call TRBJ1-6; possible D gene TRBD1, 5 bases. Trimming took 0 bases from V and 10 from J, leaving 13 bases between them. Germline loops: CDR1 LNHNV, CDR2 YYDKDF (reference sequence). The CDR3 runs to 15 residues. CDR3 amino acids: CATSRDSQGNSPLHF. CDR3 DNA sequence: TGTGCCACCAGCAGAGATAGTCAGGGAAACTCACCCCTCCACTTT.

The sample holds a few counts of this clonotype. CDR3 sequence: CASSTLTGNTGELFF. CDR3 coding DNA: TGTGCCAGCAGCACTTTAACAGGGAACACCGGGGAGCTGTTTTTT. V is TRBV11-2 and J is TRBJ2-2; perhaps TRBD1 as D (5 bases). Germline CDR1 reads SGHAT; CDR2 reads FQNNGV. The V end was cut by 5 bases, the J end by 1 base, with 11 bases between. The CDR3 has 15 amino acids.

The sample holds a few counts of this clonotype. DNA of the CDR3: TGTGCCAGCAGGGCAGGACGGGGCCCTCAGCCCCAGCATTTT. It specifies CASRAGRGPQPQHF. The rearrangement uses TRBV2 and TRBJ1-5, with D tentatively TRBD1 (5 bases). The V end was cut by 6 bases, the J end by 6 bases, with 15 bases between. Germline CDR1 reads SNHLY; CDR2 reads FYNNEI. The CDR3 length is 14 residues.

This clonotype was seen a handful of times. The chain couples TRBV7-8 to TRBJ1-2, with D hard to call. Germline V gene data show CDR1 as SGHVS and CDR2 as FQNEAQ. The CDR3 runs to 15 residues. Trimming stripped 2 bases from V and 8 bases from J, with 18 bases between. CDR3 coding DNA: TGTGCCAGCAGCTTATTCGTCGGGTTCTCGGAAGGCTACACCTTC. Residues: CASSLFVGFSEGYTF.

The CDR3 DNA follows: TGTGCCGGTAGGACAGGAGATAATTCACCCCTCCACTTT. Translated, it gives CAGRTGDNSPLHF. The gene calls are TRBV2 and TRBJ1-6, with 7 bases lining up with TRBD1. CDR1 and CDR2 (germline): SNHLY, FYNNEI. The V gene end was trimmed by 11 bases and the J gene end by 5 bases; junction bases not matched to a gene: 6. CDR3 size: 13 residues. Together with reference TRBV2 and TRBJ1-6, the CDR3 gives the full variable domain: EPEVTQTPSHQVTQMGQEVILRCVPISNHLYFYWYRQILGQKVEFLVSFYNNEISEKSEIFDDQFSVERPDGSNFTLKIRSTKLEDSAMYFCAGRTGDNSPLHFGNGTRLTVT.

The chain links TRBV20-1 to TRBJ1-5, with D maybe TRBD1 (6 bases). The germline gives CDR1 DFQATT, CDR2 SNEGSKA (reference sequence). This CDR3 contains 15 residues. The V end lost 1 base, the J end lost 5 bases, and 15 bases lay between the germline ends. CDR3 DNA sequence: TGCAGTGCTAGAGTAACGACAGGTATTCATCAGCCCCAGCATTTT. Encoded protein: CSARVTTGIHQPQHF.

The sample holds a few counts of this clonotype. V usage is TRBV6-5 and J usage is TRBJ1-2; 10 nucleotides line up with TRBD1. Per the germline V gene, CDR1 is MNHEY and CDR2 is SVGAGI. CDR3 size: 15 residues. V shed 6 bases, J shed 4 bases, and the junction held 8 bases outside the gene matches. CDR3 DNA: TGTGCCAGCAGGCCTCGGGACAGGGGTCCCTATGGCTACACCTTC. Its translation is CASRPRDRGPYGYTF.

This clonotype was counted only a few times. This sequence joins TRBV29-1 and TRBJ2-2, with a weak D call TRBD1 (5 bases). From germline, CDR1 is SQVTM and CDR2 ANQGSEA. CDR3 length: 13 residues. V lost 6 bases, J lost 7 bases, and 15 bases lay in between. The CDR3 sequence is CSVRTTRNGELFF. In nucleotides, the CDR3 is TGCAGCGTACGGACAACCCGAAACGGGGAGCTGTTTTTT.

This clonotype occurred many times. The genes are TRBV9 and TRBJ2-7, with D possibly being TRBD1 (6 bases). In germline, CDR1 is SGDLS, CDR2 YYNGEE. The CDR3 contains 14 residues. Deletions cut 4 bases from V and 5 bases from J, with 16 bases between. CDR3 protein: CASSSGHPGDEQYF. The CDR3 nucleotides read TGTGCCAGCAGCTCCGGACACCCAGGGGACGAGCAGTACTTC.

The J gene is TRBJ1-6, the V gene TRBV19; D may be TRBD1 (5 bases). CDR1 is LNHDA, CDR2 SQIVND, per germline (reference sequence). The V end was cut by 5 bases, the J end by 10 bases, with 15 bases between. The CDR3 has 14 residues. CDR3 DNA: TGTGCCAGTAGTCCCCGGGACGGCGACTCACCCCTCCACTTT. Translation gives CASSPRDGDSPLHF.

This clonotype was picked up a small number of times. The genes are TRBV19 and TRBJ2-7; the match to TRBD2 covers 7 bases. After removal of 3 bases from V and 1 base from J, the junction contained 3 bases not matched to a gene. The CDR3 extends over 14 amino acids. CDR1 is LNHDA, CDR2 SQIVND, per germline (reference sequence). The CDR3 bases are TGTGCCAGTAGTATTGGCGGGAGTTCCTACGAGCAGTACTTC. Translated: CASSIGGSSYEQYF.

This clonotype has more than one count but fewer than ten. The rearrangement uses TRBV5-4 and TRBJ2-1, with D maybe TRBD2 (5 bases). Per the germline V gene, CDR1 is SGHNT and CDR2 is YYREEE (reference sequence). The V gene lost 3 bases and the J gene lost 5 bases, with 15 bases spanning the gap. The CDR3 length is 15 residues. Here the CDR3 reads CASSSGRGSHNEQFF. The CDR3 DNA is TGTGCCAGCAGCTCGGGGAGAGGGTCTCACAATGAGCAGTTCTTC.

This clonotype was seen ten or more times. The gene calls are TRBV7-8 and TRBJ2-1, with 12 bases that match TRBD2. The CDR3 spans 15 residues. Germline values: CDR1 SGHVS, CDR2 FQNEAQ. V dropped 5 bases and J dropped 7; count of bases not matched to a gene: 6. CDR3: CASSLTGTSGNEQFF. The CDR3, as DNA: TGTGCCAGCAGCCTAACCGGGACTAGCGGGAATGAGCAGTTCTTC.

This chain connects TRBV11-1 to TRBJ1-6, with TRBD1 identical over 9 bases. After removal of 2 bases from V and 9 bases from J, the junction contained 5 bases not matched to a gene. The CDR3 is made up of 15 amino acids. The germline V gene encodes CDR1 SGHAT and CDR2 FQDESV (reference sequence). The CDR3 DNA sequence: TGTGCCAGCAGCTTAAGGACAGGGGAAAGTTCACCCCTCCACTTT. Translating gives CASSLRTGESSPLHF. The whole variable domain, remainder taken from reference TRBV11-1 and TRBJ1-6, is EAEVAQSPRYKITEKSQAVAFWCDPISGHATLYWYRQILGQGPELLVQFQDESVVDDSQLPKDRFSAERLKGVDSTLKIQPAELGDSAMYLCASSLRTGESSPLHFGNGTRLTVT.